The 20 T cell receptor beta chains presented below share a single source sample, sequenced in a study of sequential checkpoint blockade in melanoma. The treatment was: randomized to nivolumab then ipilimumab (arm A) or the reverse (arm B). Sequencing used immunoSEQ multiplex PCR; TCRdb keeps in-frame clones, though not all of them. The sample contains about 17,000 clones, about two thirds of which appear only once. The specimen was CD8+ T cells sorted from blood (inferred from file names), collected from a patient given nivolumab and ipilimumab in sequence. Receptors originate from a human donor with melanoma.

This clone turned up a few times. The chain links TRBV28 to TRBJ2-7; TRBD1 is a possible D gene (6 bases). V was trimmed by 5 bases and J by 5 bases, leaving 13 bases between them. The CDR3 has 13 residues. Germline V gives CDR1 MDHEN, CDR2 SYDVKM. The CDR3 bases are TGTGCCAGCAGTCTAATCTGGGGGCACGAGCAGTACGTC. Translation: CASSLIWGHEQYV.

The chain joins TRBV7-9 to TRBJ2-2, with 10 bases matching TRBD1. CDR1 is SEHNR, CDR2 FQNEAQ, per germline (reference sequence). The CDR3 runs to 16 residues. After removal of 5 bases from V and 4 bases from J, the junction contained 7 bases not matched to a gene. The DNA of the CDR3 is TGTGCCAGCAGCATGGGACAGGGGACAATCACCGGGGAGCTGTTTTTT. Translation: CASSMGQGTITGELFF.

This clone was seen only a few times. The chain links TRBV9 to TRBJ2-2; D is undetermined. The CDR3 loop spans 13 amino acids. Germline assignment: CDR1 SGDLS and CDR2 YYNGEE. V was shortened by 0 bases and J by 3 bases, with 3 bases between the two germline ends. CDR3 in amino acids: CASSVAYTGELFF. CDR3 coding DNA: TGTGCCAGCAGCGTAGCTTACACCGGGGAGCTGTTTTTT.

The chain uses TRBV7-9 and TRBJ1-1; no firm D call. The CDR3 contains 12 residues. Germline V gives CDR1 SEHNR, CDR2 FQNEAQ (reference sequence). The V end was cut by 1 base, the J end by 4 bases, with 4 bases between. CDR3 sequence (DNA): TGTGCCAGCAGCTTAGGGCCCACTGAAGCTTTCTTT. The encoded protein is CASSLGPTEAFF.

In DNA, the CDR3 is TGCGCCAGCATGACTGCGGGGACAGGGATCACCGGGGAGCTGTTTTTT. Translating it yields CASMTAGTGITGELFF. The genes are TRBV23-1 and TRBJ2-2; 9 bases are shared with TRBD1. TRBV23-1 is filed as an ORF, its function uncertain. Unmatched junction bases numbered 10, after V lost 7 bases and J lost 4 bases. The CDR3 loop spans 16 amino acids.

The sample holds one count of this clone. The rearrangement links TRBV7-8 to TRBJ1-1, with 8 bases fitting TRBD1. Germline values: CDR1 SGHVS, CDR2 FQNEAQ. The CDR3 length is 14 residues. V was pared by 4 bases and J by 3 bases, with 4 bases of the junction left unmatched. The chain's CDR3 is CASSSTGGYTEAFF. CDR3 coding DNA: TGTGCCAGCAGCTCCACAGGGGGTTACACTGAAGCTTTCTTT.

The rearrangement links TRBV2 to TRBJ1-5; unclear D gene. From germline, CDR1 is SNHLY and CDR2 FYNNEI. This CDR3 is built from 13 residues. The V end was cut by 2 bases, the J end by 5 bases, with 7 bases between. CDR3 nucleotides: TGTGCCAGCAGTGAATTAGCGCATCAGCCCCAGCATTTT. Translating gives CASSELAHQPQHF.

This clone was picked up a small number of times. The genes are TRBV6-6 and TRBJ2-7; D may be TRBD1 (6 bases). The CDR3 is made up of 15 amino acids. CDR1 MNHNY and CDR2 SVGAGI come from the germline V gene (reference sequence). V was clipped by 8 bases and J by 0 bases, with 17 bases between them. CDR3 in amino acids: CASALDQGSSYEQYV. In DNA form, the CDR3 reads TGTGCCAGCGCCCTCGATCAGGGGAGCTCCTACGAGCAGTACGTC.

The chain couples TRBV19 to TRBJ1-1; D remains ambiguous. The CDR3 totals 13 residues. Trimming left V 5 bases short and J 1 base short, with 8 bases between. Germline assignment: CDR1 LNHDA and CDR2 SQIVND (reference sequence). The CDR3 spells CASSLRENTEAFF. CDR3 DNA sequence: TGTGCCAGTAGTCTAAGAGAGAACACTGAAGCTTTCTTT.

This clone was observed a handful of times. The CDR3 reads CASSLSFSRVAAYGYTF. CDR3 DNA: TGTGCCAGCAGCTTAAGTTTCAGTCGAGTAGCAGCCTATGGCTACACCTTC. The chain is built from TRBV5-5 and TRBJ1-2; D call uncertain. Germline V gives CDR1 SGHKS, CDR2 YYEKEE (reference sequence). V gave up 2 bases and J gave up 4 bases, with 21 bases separating them. This CDR3 has 17 residues.

The chain links TRBV4-1 to TRBJ2-1; TRBD1 matches 7 bases. CDR1 and CDR2 from the germline V gene are MGHRA and YSYEKL. The CDR3 is 13 amino acids. The V and J ends lost 3 bases and 8 bases, in that order; junction bases with no gene match: 4. The DNA for the CDR3 is TGCGCCAGCAGCCACTTACAGGGGTATGAGCAGTTCTTC. This codes for CASSHLQGYEQFF.

This sequence joins TRBV27 and TRBJ2-7, with D tentatively TRBD1 (5 bases). The germline V gene encodes CDR1 MNHEY and CDR2 SMNVEV (reference sequence). The CDR3 runs 14 residues. Trimming removed 5 bases at V and 1 base at J, with 12 bases between. The CDR3 nucleotides are TGTGCCAGCAGTCCGTGGCAGGGATCCTACGAGCAGTACGTC. This codes for CASSPWQGSYEQYV.

In the case of this clone: At one of its ends the junction is not consistent with the germline gene, which may arise from a read error. The V gene is TRBV27, the J gene TRBJ1-1; TRBD1 agrees at 8 bases. This CDR3 contains 14 residues. Germline assignment: CDR1 MNHEY and CDR2 SMNVEV (reference sequence). CDR3 sequence reads: CASTLAGTGGPVIF. CDR3 DNA: TGTGCCAGCACCCTGGCTGGGACAGGCGGGCCCGTGATCTTT.

The V call is TRBV5-5, the J call TRBJ2-5; 10 bases map to TRBD2. Per the germline V gene, CDR1 is SGHKS and CDR2 is YYEKEE (reference sequence). With V trimmed by 2 bases and J by 7 bases, 8 bases remained unmatched. The CDR3 is made up of 15 amino acids. The CDR3 reads CASSFPSGGARTQYF. The CDR3 DNA reads as TGTGCCAGCAGCTTCCCCAGCGGGGGGGCAAGGACCCAGTACTTC.

The chain uses TRBV9 and TRBJ2-6; the D gene is possibly TRBD1 (5 bases). The V gene lost 3 bases and the J gene lost 0 bases, with 7 bases spanning the gap. This CDR3 contains 15 residues. Germline-derived CDR1 and CDR2 are SGDLS and YYNGEE. In DNA, the CDR3 is TGTGCCAGCAGCGCAGACAGCTCTGGGGCCAACGTCCTGACTTTC. Its protein product is CASSADSSGANVLTF.

V and J are TRBV4-1 and TRBJ2-6; 9 nucleotides match TRBD1. The CDR3 has 20 residues. Germline assignment: CDR1 MGHRA and CDR2 YSYEKL. The junction had 11 bases not matched to a gene; V was cut back by 0 bases and J by 2 bases. CDR3 nucleotide sequence: TGCGCCAGCAGCCAAGATTTGCGGGGACAGGGTCTTGCTGGGGCCAACGTCCTGACTTTC. It specifies CASSQDLRGQGLAGANVLTF.

This clone was picked up one time. The genes are TRBV27 and TRBJ1-2, with a weak D call TRBD1 (5 bases). The V end lost 7 bases, the J end lost 0 bases, and 24 bases lay between the germline ends. There are 18 residues in the CDR3. Germline V lookup: CDR1 MNHEY, CDR2 SMNVEV (reference sequence). The CDR3 spells CASTTHRRGESSNYGYTF. The CDR3 DNA reads TGTGCCAGCACCACCCATAGGAGGGGCGAGTCCTCTAACTATGGCTACACCTTC.

The rearrangement joins TRBV27 to TRBJ2-7; D might be TRBD2 (5 bases). Germline CDR1 MNHEY, CDR2 SMNVEV (reference sequence). Trimming took 6 bases from V and 5 from J, leaving 17 bases between them. This CDR3 spans 14 amino acids. The CDR3 is CASSPLASADEQYF. The CDR3 region has the DNA TGTGCCAGCAGCCCCTTAGCGTCAGCGGACGAGCAGTACTTC.

This clone was picked up a small number of times. V is TRBV11-1 and J is TRBJ2-3; tentatively, D is TRBD1 (5 bases). Germline V CDR1 and CDR2: SGHAT, FQDESV (reference sequence). Trimming removed 5 bases from V and 3 bases from J, with 15 bases in between. CDR3 length: 15 amino acids. The CDR3 loop is CASSPDSLRTDTQYF. In DNA, the CDR3 is TGTGCCAGCAGCCCTGACAGTTTGAGGACAGATACGCAGTATTTT.

The CDR3 region is CASSQDPVWPQHF. The DNA for the CDR3 is TGCGCCAGCAGCCAAGATCCGGTGTGGCCCCAGCATTTT. This chain connects TRBV4-3 to TRBJ1-5; D unresolved. From germline, CDR1 is LGHNA and CDR2 YSLEER. This CDR3 is 13 amino acids long. Trimming cost V 0 bases and J 9 bases, with 9 bases left between them.